This record concerns one T cell receptor (beta chain) sequence. Its antigen specificity is not known. It has no much larger one-base neighbor in the sample; base qualities were not kept. In total, approximately 690 healthy bone marrow donors made up the cohort. At the time of sampling, all cohort members were nominally healthy, though unrecorded immune exposures were likely present. The donor was CMV seropositive and belonged to the group of 270 or so seropositive cohort members. A peripheral blood sample was provided by each donor, and peripheral blood mononuclear cells were used for TCR beta sequencing. Genomic DNA extraction from the blood cell samples was performed with the Qiagen DNeasy Blood Extraction Kit. The library was made by the immunoSEQ multiplex PCR assay. For the multiplex PCR, a mixture combining 60 forward primers for TCR Vbeta segments and 13 reverse primers for TCR Jbeta segments was used. A multiplex PCR assay on genomic DNA amplified the CDR3 region of rearranged TCR beta genes. Amplified TCR beta libraries were sequenced as 87-base-pair reads on the Illumina HiSeq System. For the original study's pipeline: A later analysis tallied some 79 million unique TCR beta chains across the 550 to 850 repertoires, and about 12 million of those chains were shared by two or more donors. A nearest-neighbor algorithm error-corrected the raw reads and collapsed the reads into unique sequences, merging closely related sequences to remove PCR and sequencing errors. CDR3 sequences were aligned to IMGT reference sequences to assign V, D and J gene segments. For a sequence to be retained, a match of at least six nucleotides was required to both a V gene segment and a J gene segment. A rearrangement counted as productive if the CDR3 had no stop codons and remained in frame with V and J, and every other rearrangement counted as non-productive. Following IMGT convention, CDR3 was defined as the stretch from the second conserved V-encoded cysteine up to the conserved J-encoded phenylalanine. The earlier analysis of roughly 590 of the donors excluded sequences that lacked an unambiguous match to a single V gene segment. An earlier analysis of a few hundred of the donors called V segments functional above 56.7% productive rearrangements and segregating when the between-donor standard deviation exceeded 5%. A statistical classification framework was built to diagnose cytomegalovirus status from the catalog of TCR beta chain sequences. V and J gene assignment, in a later analysis, came from comparing TCR nucleotide sequences with IMGT/GENE-DB human TR gene sequences. A later analysis assigned CDR3 sequences and most-parsimonious VDJ recombination scenarios with the TCRdist pipeline. In a later analysis, each TCR beta chain was defined by its CDR3 amino acid sequence together with its V-gene family, and reads lacking a unique V-gene family were excluded. A later analysis removed 600 or so highly shared, low-generation-probability nucleotide sequences to deal with suspected cross-contamination and a sequencing artifact. A later analysis calculated a clonal expansion index for each public chain from normalized within-repertoire ranks of inferred template counts. A later analysis computed generation probabilities with a VDJ recombination model fitted to out-of-frame rearrangements, and checked the results against IGoR. A later analysis scored TCR-TCR, TCR-HLA and TCR-CMV co-occurrence with hypergeometric tests, applying a repertoire-size bias correction to TCR pairs. To estimate false discovery rates, a later analysis permuted the HLA or CMV assignments 20 times. In a later analysis, co-occurring TCRs were grouped using DBSCAN, with TCRdist sequence similarity added in when clustering inside HLA-allele-positive subsets. Repertoires with fewer than 30,000 or more than 120,000 public chains were left out of co-occurrence clustering, as were several repertoires with anomalous nucleotide sharing. Held by TCRdb, this immuneACCESS table contains in-frame sequences only and omits some clones. Under half of the omission traces to an unresolved V gene where checked; the cause of the rest is unknown. From that table come the V and J calls and clone size; the DNA was used to work out D and trimming. The sample data list 65,000 to 85,000 clones, and approximately 70% of these were observed just once. The biggest ten clones account for 12% to 15% of the sample.

The data originate from a study of cytomegalovirus exposure and HLA in healthy donors (dated by TCRdb to between 2016 and 2019). With regard to the full study: An earlier analysis of some 600 of the donors reported about 260 Gb of sequence data and around 120 million unique TCR beta sequences obtained from about 170 million T cells. An early release that covered some 640 HLA-typed donors contained approximately 300 gigabases of sequencing data and tens of millions of unique TCR sequences. Of the 300 to 500 genotyped donors, 80% to 90% were placed in the genetic ancestry cluster associated with self-reported Caucasian donors. The study was designed to test whether signatures of past pathogen exposure could be identified by cataloging public T cell receptors. Using immunosequencing, the study profiled T cell repertoires from around 680 subjects and related those repertoires to cytomegalovirus serostatus. Along with the roughly 700-subject first cohort, a separate validation cohort of about 110 different subjects was used. To predict cytomegalovirus infection status, the study combined high-throughput TCR immunosequencing, statistical association of individual TCRs with disease status, and machine learning. In a later analysis, previously published TCR beta repertoires from hundreds of donors were re-analyzed and high-resolution HLA genotyping was added so that TCR occurrence patterns could be studied. The later analysis used no new phenotypic data to find candidate immune exposures, relying instead on TCR beta sequences and their occurrence across donors. To decide whether each TCR beta V gene segment behaved as functional or pseudogenic, an earlier analysis of fewer than 750 of the donors relied on high-throughput TCR beta sequencing. Donor age, sex, ethnicity and CMV serostatus were compiled alongside the repertoire data. Genome-wide SNP genotypes for about 65% of the 666 donors were used in a later genetic analysis, which treated that subset as a discovery cohort. All discovery cohort repertoires had been generated on a single sequencing platform. Both class I and class II loci were covered by HLA typing, at four-digit resolution. The number of donors typed differed by locus, with roughly 620-630 for A, B, C, DRB1 and DQB1, 522 for DQA1, over 600 for DPA1, and some 470 for DPB1. Roughly 5 DR-DQ haplotypes were handled as single units for association and clustering, since linkage in the cohort was strong. Among some 410 genotyped donors of the cohort, an average of roughly 230,000 unique TCR beta nucleotide sequences was sequenced per donor, of which approximately 19% were non-productive. Points the paper makes about the study in general: Cytomegalovirus status was reported to be diagnosed by the classifier with high specificity and sensitivity in both the original and validation cohorts. Around 16 rarely observed V segments, including chromosome 9 orphons, were excluded from the earlier analysis of 550 to 700 of the donors because counts were too low. In a later genetic analysis, fewer N-insertions in productive TCRs were reported among donors in an Asian-associated ancestry cluster than the 666-donor mean. A further reported finding was that TCR beta sequences accurately predicted the HLA-A and HLA-B alleles for most subjects in the first cohort. An earlier analysis of roughly 570 of the donors showed that most TCR beta V segments appeared in productive rearrangements either about 90% or about 30% of the time, which broadly matched IMGT annotations. A later analysis found that most CMV-associated TCR beta chains appeared HLA-restricted, with HLA associations seemingly driven largely by CMV exposure. Because HLA typing was unavailable for some donors at each locus, only the typed subset was used in association tests. Linkage disequilibrium might explain the correlated functional status among segregating V segments, but an unknown experimental factor could not be excluded. An association between a missense DCLRE1C variant and V-gene and J-gene trimming of TCR beta chains was found in a later genetic analysis and replicated in an independent cohort. Most TCR sequences were observed very rarely across donors, whereas some public TCRs were present in many individuals. Only TCR beta chains were sequenced in this cohort, and the absence of alpha or paired-chain data limited detectable features. In vitro tests confirmed that three of the cytomegalovirus-associated TCR beta chains recognize cytomegalovirus antigens. Because the 87-base-pair reads could not distinguish some IMGT-functional V segments, including TRBV6-2 and TRBV6-3, those segments were excluded. A group of highly shared sequence variants was considered likely to be a technical artifact of the sequencing pipeline. According to a later analysis, TCR association rates differed among HLA loci, with DRB1 alleles showing the most associated TCRs and HLA-C alleles showing the fewest. Roughly uniform sequencing depth across donors was assumed in presence/absence analyses, although this assumption may not hold. Compared with equally common non-associated chains, HLA-associated TCR beta chains in a later analysis were more clonally expanded and had lower generation probabilities. When HLA alleles, especially DR and DQ, strongly co-occurred, TCR associations were difficult to assign to individual alleles. A later analysis reported that several top co-occurrence clusters appeared linked to parvovirus B19, influenza, CMV and Epstein-Barr virus. For the cohort, immune exposure information was limited to CMV serostatus. The authors suggested that the approach could potentially be generalized to other disease states and immunological phenotypes. A later analysis associated roughly 17,000 TCR beta sequences with specific HLA alleles at a false discovery rate of 0.05. In the study, 150 to 200 TCR beta chains were listed as associated with cytomegalovirus.

CDR1 SQVTM and CDR2 ANQGSEA are derived from the germline V gene. Taken from cysteine to phenylalanine, the CDR3 has 14 residues. The CDR3 DNA has 42 bases and is translated from base 1. V is pared back by 6 bases and J by 0 bases, with 9 bases lying between the germline termini. The sequence was obtained from a male donor in good health and CMV-seropositive. The sequence is built from TRBV29-1 and TRBJ2-6, with the D segment identity uncertain. The material sequenced was PBMCs. The CDR3 sequence is CSVDLSSGANVLTF. The DNA reads as follows: TGCAGCGTCGATCTAAGCTCTGGGGCCAACGTCCTGACTTTC.